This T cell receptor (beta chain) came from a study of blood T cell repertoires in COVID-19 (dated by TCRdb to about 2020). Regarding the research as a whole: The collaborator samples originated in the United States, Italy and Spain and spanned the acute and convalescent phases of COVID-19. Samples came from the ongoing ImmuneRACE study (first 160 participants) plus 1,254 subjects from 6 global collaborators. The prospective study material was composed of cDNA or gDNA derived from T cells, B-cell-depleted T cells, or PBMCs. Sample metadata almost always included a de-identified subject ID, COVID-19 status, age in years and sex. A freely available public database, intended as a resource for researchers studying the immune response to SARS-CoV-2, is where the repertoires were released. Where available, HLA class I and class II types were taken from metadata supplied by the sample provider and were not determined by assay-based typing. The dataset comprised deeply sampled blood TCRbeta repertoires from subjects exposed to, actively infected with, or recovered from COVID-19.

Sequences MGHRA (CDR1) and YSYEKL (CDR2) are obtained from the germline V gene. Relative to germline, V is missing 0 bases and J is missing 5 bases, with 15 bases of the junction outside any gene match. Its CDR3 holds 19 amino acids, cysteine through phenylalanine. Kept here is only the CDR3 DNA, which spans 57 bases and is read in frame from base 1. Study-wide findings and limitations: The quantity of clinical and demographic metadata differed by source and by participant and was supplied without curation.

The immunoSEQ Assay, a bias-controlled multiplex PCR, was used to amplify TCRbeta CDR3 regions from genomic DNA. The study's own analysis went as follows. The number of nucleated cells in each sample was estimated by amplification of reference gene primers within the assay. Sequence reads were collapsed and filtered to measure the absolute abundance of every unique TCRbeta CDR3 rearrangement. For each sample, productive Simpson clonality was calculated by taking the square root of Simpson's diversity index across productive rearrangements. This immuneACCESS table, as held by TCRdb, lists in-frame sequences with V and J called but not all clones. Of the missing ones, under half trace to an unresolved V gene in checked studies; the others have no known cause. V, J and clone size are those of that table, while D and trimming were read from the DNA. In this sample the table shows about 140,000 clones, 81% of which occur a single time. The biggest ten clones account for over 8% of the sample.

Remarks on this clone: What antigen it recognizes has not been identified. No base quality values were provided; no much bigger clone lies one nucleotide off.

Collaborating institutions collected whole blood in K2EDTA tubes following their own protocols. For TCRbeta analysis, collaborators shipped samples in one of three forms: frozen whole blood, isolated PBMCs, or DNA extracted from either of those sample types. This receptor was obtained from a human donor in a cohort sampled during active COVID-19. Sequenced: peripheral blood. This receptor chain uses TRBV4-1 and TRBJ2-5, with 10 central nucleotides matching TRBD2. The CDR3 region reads CASSQERGGLAGDLETQYF. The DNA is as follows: TGCGCCAGCAGCCAAGAACGGGGGGGGCTAGCGGGAGACTTGGAGACCCAGTACTTC.